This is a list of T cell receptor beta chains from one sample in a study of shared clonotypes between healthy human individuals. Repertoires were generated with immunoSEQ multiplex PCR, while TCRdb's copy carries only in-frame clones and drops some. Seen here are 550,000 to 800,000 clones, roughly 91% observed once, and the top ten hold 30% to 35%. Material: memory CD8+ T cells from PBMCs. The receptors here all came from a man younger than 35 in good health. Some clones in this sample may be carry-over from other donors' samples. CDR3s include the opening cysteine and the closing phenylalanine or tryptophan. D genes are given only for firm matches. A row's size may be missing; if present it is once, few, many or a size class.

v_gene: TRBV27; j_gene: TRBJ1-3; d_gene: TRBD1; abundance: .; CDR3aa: CASSVTGGSGNTIYF; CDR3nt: TGTGCCAGCAGTGTAACAGGGGGATCTGGAAACACCATATATTTT
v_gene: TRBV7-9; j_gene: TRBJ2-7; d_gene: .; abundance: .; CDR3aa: CASSLVSATSDEQYF; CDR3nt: TGTGCCAGCAGCTTAGTCTCTGCAACCTCGGACGAGCAGTACTTC
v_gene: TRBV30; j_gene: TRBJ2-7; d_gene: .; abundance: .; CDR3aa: CAWSSQTSAYEQCF; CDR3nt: TGTGCCTGGAGCAGTCAGACATCTGCCTACGAGCAGTGCTTC
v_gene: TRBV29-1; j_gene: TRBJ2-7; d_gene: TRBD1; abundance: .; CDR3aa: CSAWAGGSYEQYF; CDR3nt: TGCAGCGCCTGGGCAGGGGGCTCCTACGAGCAGTACTTC
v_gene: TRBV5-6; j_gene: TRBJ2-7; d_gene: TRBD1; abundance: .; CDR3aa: CASSLRDRGRREQYF; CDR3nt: TGTGCCAGCAGCTTGAGAGACAGGGGGCGACGCGAGCAGTACTTC
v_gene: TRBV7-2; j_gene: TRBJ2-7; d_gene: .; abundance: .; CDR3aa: CASSLVGGMSYEQYF; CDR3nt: TGTGCCAGCAGCTTAGTTGGGGGAATGTCCTACGAGCAGTACTTC
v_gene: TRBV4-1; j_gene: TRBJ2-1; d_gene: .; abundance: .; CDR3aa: CASSQEGPDGEFF; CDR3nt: TGCGCCAGCAGCCAAGAGGGCCCCGACGGGGAGTTCTTC
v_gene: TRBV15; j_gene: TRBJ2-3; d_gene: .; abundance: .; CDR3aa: CATSPLRSDTQYF; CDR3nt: TGTGCCACCAGCCCTCTTAGATCAGATACGCAGTATTTT
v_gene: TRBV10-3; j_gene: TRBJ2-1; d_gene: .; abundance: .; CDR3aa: CAIRGDGPGEQFF; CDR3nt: TGTGCCATCAGAGGGGACGGCCCTGGGGAGCAGTTCTTC
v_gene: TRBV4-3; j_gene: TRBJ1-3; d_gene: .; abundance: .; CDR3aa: CASSQDTDPGNTIYF; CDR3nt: TGCGCCAGCAGCCAAGATACCGATCCTGGAAACACCATATATTTT
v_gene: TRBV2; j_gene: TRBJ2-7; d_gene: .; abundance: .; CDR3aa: CASGLDRTATYEQYF; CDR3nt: TGTGCCAGCGGCCTCGACCGGACAGCAACCTACGAGCAGTACTTC
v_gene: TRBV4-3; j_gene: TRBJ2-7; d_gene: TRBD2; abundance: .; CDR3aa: CASSQGLAFRYEQYF; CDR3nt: TGCGCCAGCAGCCAAGGACTAGCGTTCAGATACGAGCAGTACTTC
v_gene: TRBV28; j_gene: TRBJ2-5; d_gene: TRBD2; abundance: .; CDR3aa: CASILGGSRSTKQYF; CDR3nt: TGTGCCAGCATCCTGGGGGGGTCGAGGAGTACGAAGCAGTACTTC
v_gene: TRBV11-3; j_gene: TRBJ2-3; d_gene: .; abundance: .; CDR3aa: CASSLVGRGNTDTQYF; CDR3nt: TGTGCCAGCAGCTTAGTGGGACGGGGAAACACAGATACGCAGTATTTT
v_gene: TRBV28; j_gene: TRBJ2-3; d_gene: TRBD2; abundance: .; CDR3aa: CASTVAGGVADTQYF; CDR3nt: TGTGCCAGCACCGTAGCGGGAGGAGTGGCAGATACGCAGTATTTT
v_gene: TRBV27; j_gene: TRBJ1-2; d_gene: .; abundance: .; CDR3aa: CASRTQGYTF; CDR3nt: TGTGCCAGCCGGACACAGGGCTACACCTTC
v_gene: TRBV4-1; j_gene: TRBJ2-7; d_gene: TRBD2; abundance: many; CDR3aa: CASSQAPGLAGGLSYEQYF; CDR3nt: TGCGCCAGCAGCCAAGCCCCGGGCCTAGCGGGAGGGCTCTCCTACGAGCAGTACTTC
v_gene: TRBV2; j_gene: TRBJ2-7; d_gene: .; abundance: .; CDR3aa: CASSEELEAREQYF; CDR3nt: TGTGCCAGCAGTGAAGAGTTGGAGGCTCGGGAGCAGTACTTC
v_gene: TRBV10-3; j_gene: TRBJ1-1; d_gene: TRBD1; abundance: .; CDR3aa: CAISDRTGDTEAFF; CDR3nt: TGTGCCATCAGCGACCGGACAGGGGACACTGAAGCTTTCTTT
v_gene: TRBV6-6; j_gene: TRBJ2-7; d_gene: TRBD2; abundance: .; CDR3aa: CASSYSTSAYEQYF; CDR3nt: TGTGCCAGCAGTTACTCGACTAGCGCCTACGAGCAGTACTTC
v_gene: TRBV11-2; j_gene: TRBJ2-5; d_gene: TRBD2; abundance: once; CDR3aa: CASSLIPSGMTQETQYF; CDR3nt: TGTGCCAGCAGCTTAATTCCTAGCGGGATGACACAAGAGACCCAGTACTTC
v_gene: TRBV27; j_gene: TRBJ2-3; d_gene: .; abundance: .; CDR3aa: CASSERVPDTQYF; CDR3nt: TGTGCCAGCAGTGAGCGGGTCCCAGATACGCAGTATTTT
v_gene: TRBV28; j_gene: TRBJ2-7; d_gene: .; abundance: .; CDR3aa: CASSPHDTVSEQYF; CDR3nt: TGTGCCAGCAGTCCACACGACACGGTCAGCGAGCAGTACTTC
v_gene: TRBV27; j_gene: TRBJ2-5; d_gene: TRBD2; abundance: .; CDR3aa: CASSFAGAGGGETQYF; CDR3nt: TGTGCCAGCAGTTTTGCAGGAGCGGGAGGTGGGGAGACCCAGTACTTC
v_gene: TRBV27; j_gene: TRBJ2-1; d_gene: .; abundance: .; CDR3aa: CATSPGGRIYNEQFF; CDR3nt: TGTGCCACGTCCCCCGGGGGACGGATATACAATGAGCAGTTCTTC
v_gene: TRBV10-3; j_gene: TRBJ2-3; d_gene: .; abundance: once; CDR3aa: CAIRNTLAPLEQRNLDTQYF; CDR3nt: TGTGCCATCAGAAACACTCTAGCACCCCTCGAGCAACGGAACTTGGATACGCAGTATTTT
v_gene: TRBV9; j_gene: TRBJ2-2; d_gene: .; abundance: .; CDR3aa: CASSVGGRPGRGTGELFF; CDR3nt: TGTGCCAGCAGCGTAGGTGGGCGGCCCGGGAGAGGCACCGGGGAGCTGTTTTTT
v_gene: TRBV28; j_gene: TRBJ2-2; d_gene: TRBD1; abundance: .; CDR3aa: CASSSTGGRTGELFF; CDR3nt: TGTGCCAGCAGCTCGACAGGGGGCAGGACCGGGGAGCTGTTTTTT
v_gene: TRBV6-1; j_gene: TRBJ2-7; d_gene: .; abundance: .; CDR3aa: CASSEWENPRYEQYF; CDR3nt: TGTGCCAGCAGTGAATGGGAGAATCCGCGCTACGAGCAGTACTTC
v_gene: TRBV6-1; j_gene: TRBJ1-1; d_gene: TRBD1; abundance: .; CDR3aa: CASRDRTMNTEAFF; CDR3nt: TGTGCCAGCAGGGACAGGACGATGAACACTGAAGCTTTCTTT
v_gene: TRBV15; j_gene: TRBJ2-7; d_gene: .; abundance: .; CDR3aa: CATSSGLAEYEQYF; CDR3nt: TGTGCCACCAGCAGTGGGCTAGCTGAGTACGAGCAGTACTTC
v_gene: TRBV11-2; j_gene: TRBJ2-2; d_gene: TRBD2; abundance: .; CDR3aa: CATRTSGRISGELFF; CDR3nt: TGTGCCACCCGAACTAGCGGGAGAATAAGCGGGGAGCTGTTTTTT
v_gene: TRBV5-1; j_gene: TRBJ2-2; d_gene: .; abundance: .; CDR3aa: CASSLGGTGELFF; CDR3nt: TGCGCCAGCAGCCTCGGTGGCACCGGGGAGCTGTTTTTT
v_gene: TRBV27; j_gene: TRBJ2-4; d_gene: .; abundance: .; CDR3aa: CASSSHGGWGKNIQYF; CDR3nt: TGTGCCAGCAGTTCGCATGGGGGATGGGGCAAAAACATTCAGTACTTC
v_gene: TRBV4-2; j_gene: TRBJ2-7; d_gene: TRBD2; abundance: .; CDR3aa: CASSQELGGGFYEQYF; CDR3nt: TGTGCCAGCAGCCAAGAGCTCGGCGGGGGATTCTACGAGCAGTACTTC
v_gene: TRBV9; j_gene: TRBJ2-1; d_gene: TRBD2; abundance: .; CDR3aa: CASSASGVAAFSYNEQFF; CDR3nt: TGTGCCAGCAGCGCCAGCGGGGTAGCGGCTTTTTCCTACAATGAGCAGTTCTTC
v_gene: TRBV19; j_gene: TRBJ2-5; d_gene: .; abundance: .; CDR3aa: CASSVDGEETQYF; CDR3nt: TGTGCCAGTAGTGTGGACGGGGAAGAGACCCAGTACTTC
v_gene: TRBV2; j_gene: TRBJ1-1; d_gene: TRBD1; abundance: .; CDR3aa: CASSERQGLFGAFF; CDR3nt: TGTGCCAGCAGTGAAAGACAGGGTCTCTTCGGGGCTTTCTTT
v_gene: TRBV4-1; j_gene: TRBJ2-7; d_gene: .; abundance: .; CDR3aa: CASSQGQTRPGQLYEQYF; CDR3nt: TGCGCCAGCAGCCAAGGACAAACCAGGCCGGGACAACTATACGAGCAGTACTTC
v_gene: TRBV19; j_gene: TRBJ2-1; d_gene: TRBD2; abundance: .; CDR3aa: CASSVHLAGYNEQFF; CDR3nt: TGTGCCAGTAGTGTACACTTAGCGGGCTACAATGAGCAGTTCTTC
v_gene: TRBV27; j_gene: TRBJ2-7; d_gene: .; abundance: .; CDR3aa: CASSLVAASWNEQYF; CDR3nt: TGTGCCAGCAGTTTAGTAGCGGCGTCGTGGAACGAGCAGTACTTC
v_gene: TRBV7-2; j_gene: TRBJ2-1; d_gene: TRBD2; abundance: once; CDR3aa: CASRGLAAYNEQFF; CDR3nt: TGTGCCAGCAGGGGACTAGCGGCATACAATGAGCAGTTCTTC
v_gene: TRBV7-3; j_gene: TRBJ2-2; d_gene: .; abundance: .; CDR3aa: CASSRPFSGITGELFF; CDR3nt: TGTGCCAGCAGCCGCCCATTTTCGGGGATAACCGGGGAGCTGTTTTTT
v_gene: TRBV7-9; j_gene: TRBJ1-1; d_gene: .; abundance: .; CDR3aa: CASSSLVIGGRNTEAFF; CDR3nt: TGTGCCAGCAGCTCTCTGGTAATAGGGGGGCGGAACACTGAAGCTTTCTTT
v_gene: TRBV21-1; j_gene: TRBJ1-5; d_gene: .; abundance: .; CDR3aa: CASPRGRGLGQPQHF; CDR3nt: TGTGCCAGCCCGCGTGGAAGGGGGCTTGGTCAGCCCCAGCATTTT
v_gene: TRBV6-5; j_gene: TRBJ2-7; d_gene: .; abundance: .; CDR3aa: CASSYSGEQYF; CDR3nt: TGTGCCAGCAGTTACTCAGGCGAGCAGTACTTC
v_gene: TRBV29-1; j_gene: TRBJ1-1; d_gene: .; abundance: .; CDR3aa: CSVEWRSTEAFF; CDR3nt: TGCAGCGTTGAATGGAGGAGCACTGAAGCTTTCTTT
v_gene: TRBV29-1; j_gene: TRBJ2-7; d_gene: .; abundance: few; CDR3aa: CSVVPEGEAYEQYF; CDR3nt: TGCAGCGTTGTCCCAGAAGGGGAAGCCTACGAGCAGTACTTC
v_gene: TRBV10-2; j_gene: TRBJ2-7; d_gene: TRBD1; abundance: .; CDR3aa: CASRGTVYEQYF; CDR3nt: TGCGCCAGCAGGGGGACAGTCTACGAGCAGTACTTC
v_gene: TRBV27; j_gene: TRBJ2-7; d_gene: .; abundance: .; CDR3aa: CASSFKFLYEQYF; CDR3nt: TGTGCCAGCAGTTTTAAGTTCCTCTACGAGCAGTACTTC
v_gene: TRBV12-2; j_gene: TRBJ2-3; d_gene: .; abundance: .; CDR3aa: CASRLAGTSGDTDTQYF; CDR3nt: TGTGCAAGTCGCTTAGCGGGGACTAGCGGAGACACAGATACGCAGTATTTT
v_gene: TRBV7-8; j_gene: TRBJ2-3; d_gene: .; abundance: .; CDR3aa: CASSLGAAGVLDTQYF; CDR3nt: TGTGCCAGCAGTCTGGGGGCGGCGGGAGTTTTAGATACGCAGTATTTT
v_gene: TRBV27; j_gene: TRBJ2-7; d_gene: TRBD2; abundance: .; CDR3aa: CASRTTSGFYEQYF; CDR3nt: TGTGCCAGCCGGACCACTAGCGGATTCTACGAGCAGTACTTC
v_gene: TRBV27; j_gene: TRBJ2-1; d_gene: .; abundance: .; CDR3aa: CASSLGPGAGLYNEQFF; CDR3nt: TGTGCCAGCAGTTTGGGGCCTGGGGCGGGACTCTACAATGAGCAGTTCTTC
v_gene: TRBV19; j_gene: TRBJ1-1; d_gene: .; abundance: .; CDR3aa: CASSIAQGRTEAFF; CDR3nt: TGTGCCAGTAGTATAGCTCAGGGTAGAACTGAAGCTTTCTTT
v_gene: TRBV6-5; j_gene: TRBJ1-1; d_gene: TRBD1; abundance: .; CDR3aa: CASSYSLYRGNTEAFF; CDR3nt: TGTGCCAGCAGTTACTCCTTATACAGGGGTAACACTGAAGCTTTCTTT
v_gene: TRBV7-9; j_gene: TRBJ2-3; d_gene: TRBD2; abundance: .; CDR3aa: CASSLAVTSGRDTQYF; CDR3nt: TGTGCCAGCAGCTTAGCAGTGACTAGCGGGAGAGATACGCAGTATTTT
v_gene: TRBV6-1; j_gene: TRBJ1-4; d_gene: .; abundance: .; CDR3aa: CASSEGSTNEKLFF; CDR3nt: TGTGCCAGCAGTGAAGGGTCAACTAATGAAAAACTGTTTTTT
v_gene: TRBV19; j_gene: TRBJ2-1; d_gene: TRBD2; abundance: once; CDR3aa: CASSPRTSGLLGSNEQFF; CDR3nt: TGTGCCAGTAGTCCGAGGACTAGCGGGCTCCTCGGTAGCAATGAGCAGTTCTTC